These 12 T cell receptor beta chains came from one sample sequenced in a study of blood T cell repertoires in COVID-19 (dated by TCRdb to 2020 to 2022). Library preparation used the immunoSEQ multiplex PCR assay. Here the immuneACCESS table is served through TCRdb, limited to in-frame sequences with V and J called. Missing clones are a known gap in these copies; in checked studies unresolved V genes cover under half, and the rest lacks a known reason. For this sample there are about 480,000 clones; roughly 85% appear just once. Clones ranked in the top ten supply approximately 2% of the sample. Material: PBMCs or T cells enriched from blood (not recorded which). These receptors originate from a woman aged 18-35 years with acute COVID-19.

The chain combines TRBV6-5 with TRBJ1-2; 9 nucleotides match TRBD1. V gave up 5 bases and J gave up 8 bases; unmatched junction bases: 9. Germline CDR1 is MNHEY and CDR2 is SVGAGI. This CDR3 has 14 residues. The CDR3 sequence: CASSPETGGYGYTF. The CDR3 DNA reads as TGTGCCAGCAGTCCGGAAACAGGGGGCTACGGCTACACCTTC.

This chain uses TRBV9 with TRBJ1-1, with TRBD1 matching 7 bases. Germline V gene sequence: CDR1 SGDLS, CDR2 YYNGEE. With V trimmed by 0 bases and J by 5 bases, 4 bases remained unmatched. This CDR3 contains 14 residues. The CDR3 DNA reads as TGTGCCAGCAGCGTAGGGGACAGCGCAACTGAAGCTTTCTTT. This codes for CASSVGDSATEAFF.

DNA for the CDR3: TGTGCCAGCAGCTTATCCGGGACAGGGAATCGGTCACCCCTCCACTTT. It translates to CASSLSGTGNRSPLHF. The rearrangement links TRBV7-2 to TRBJ1-6, with 9 bases matching TRBD1. The CDR3 totals 16 residues. V lost 2 bases and J lost 10; bases outside the gene matches: 9. Germline lookup yields CDR1 SGHTA and CDR2 FQGNSA.

The chain links TRBV2 to TRBJ2-5; D uncertain. Per germline, CDR1 SNHLY and CDR2 FYNNEI. V gave up 5 bases and J gave up 0 bases, with 7 bases separating them. The CDR3 has 13 residues. Here the CDR3 reads CASSPGYQETQYF. The DNA for the CDR3 is TGTGCCAGCAGTCCCGGGTACCAAGAGACCCAGTACTTC.

The CDR3 DNA reads as TGTGCCAGCAGTCAAACAGATTACGAGCAGTACTTC. Translating it yields CASSQTDYEQYF. V usage is TRBV7-9 and J usage is TRBJ2-7; D call uncertain. V was clipped by 6 bases and J by 4 bases, with 10 bases between them. From germline, CDR1 is SEHNR and CDR2 FQNEAQ (reference sequence). The CDR3 is 12 amino acids.

The V gene is TRBV7-8, the J gene TRBJ1-1; 8 positions match TRBD1. With V trimmed by 5 bases and J by 5 bases, 10 bases remained unmatched. Looked up from germline, CDR1 is SGHVS and CDR2 is FQNEAQ. This CDR3 contains 15 residues. CDR3 sequence reads: CASSTIGQGGTEAFF. The CDR3 bases are TGTGCCAGCAGCACAATTGGACAGGGAGGGACTGAAGCTTTCTTT.

The V call is TRBV6-5, the J call TRBJ1-2, with D unresolved. Germline V gives CDR1 MNHEY, CDR2 SVGAGI. The CDR3 sequence is 14 residues long. The ends were cut back, 6 bases at V and 2 bases at J, with 13 bases in the middle. The CDR3 is CASRVREGNYGYTF. CDR3 sequence (DNA): TGTGCCAGCAGAGTGAGGGAAGGGAACTATGGCTACACCTTC.

The gene calls are TRBV5-8 and TRBJ2-5, with 9 positions matching TRBD2. The germline gives CDR1 SGHTS, CDR2 YDEGEE. Germline trimming cut 4 bases from V and 3 bases from J; bases unmatched to any gene: 16. There are 18 residues in the CDR3. CDR3 DNA sequence: TGTGCCAGCAGCCCTAGCGGGACTAACAACTTCTGGGAAGAGACCCAGTACTTC. Amino acids: CASSPSGTNNFWEETQYF.

The rearrangement links TRBV24-1 to TRBJ2-1; 8 nucleotides agree with TRBD2. The germline gives CDR1 KGHDR, CDR2 SFDVKD. This CDR3 has 16 amino acids. With V trimmed by 5 bases and J by 8 bases, 13 bases remained unmatched. The CDR3 spells CATSGLAGSTIDEQFF. As DNA, the CDR3 is TGTGCCACCAGTGGCCTAGCGGGTAGTACCATCGATGAGCAGTTCTTC.

The J gene is TRBJ2-3, the V gene TRBV11-2; 8 nucleotides align to TRBD1. In germline, CDR1 is SGHAT, CDR2 FQNNGV. Losses at the gene ends were 2 bases for V and 1 base for J; bases not matched to a gene: 11. The CDR3 totals 18 residues. Here the CDR3 reads CASSLPLDRGRGTDTQYF. The DNA for the CDR3 is TGTGCCAGCAGCTTACCCCTCGACAGGGGACGGGGCACAGATACGCAGTATTTT.

The J gene is TRBJ2-1, the V gene TRBV5-1; tentatively, D is TRBD1 (6 bases). CDR3 length: 15 residues. Trimming shortened V by 0 bases and J by 9 bases, and 16 bases separated the two germline ends. Germline V gene data show CDR1 as SGHRS and CDR2 as YFSETQ. The CDR3 sequence is CASSLEQGLSTEQFF. The CDR3 DNA sequence: TGCGCCAGCAGCTTGGAACAGGGCCTCAGCACTGAGCAGTTCTTC.

This chain links TRBV2 with TRBJ2-7; 7 bases are shared with TRBD2. Unmatched junction bases numbered 12, after V lost 6 bases and J lost 1 base. This CDR3 is 16 amino acids long. Germline lookup yields CDR1 SNHLY and CDR2 FYNNEI. CDR3 sequence (DNA): TGTGCCAGCAGGGGACTAACCAGCGGGTTGTCCTACGAGCAGTACTTC. Residues: CASRGLTSGLSYEQYF.